The rows below give T cell receptor beta chains drawn from one sample of a study of CD8+ T cells in alopecia areata. The protocol was immunoSEQ multiplex PCR, while the TCRdb copy is restricted to in-frame clones and leaves out a portion. Found here are 140,000 to 150,000 clones, roughly 48% of them singletons; the top ten hold approximately 7%. The specimen sequenced was CD4+ T cells sorted from blood. These TCRs come from a human donor with alopecia areata. Both conserved end residues are trimmed from each CDR3. Fields, in order: V gene, CDR3 length, CDR3 protein.

TRBV29-1	11	SVVGRSTDTQY
TRBV5-4	11	ASSFGTLNEQF
TRBV10-3	12	ATGGQSSYNEQF
TRBV27	12	ASSPRQLNTEAF
TRBV29-1	11	SVESRKNEKLF
TRBV11-2	13	ASSASGTPRDTQY
TRBV5-4	10	ASSLASGEQF
TRBV10-3	12	AITAGLMNTEAF
TRBV29-1	11	SVPGTSGYEQY
TRBV2	12	ASSRDRYSYGYT
TRBV7-9	13	ASSPGLAGEETQY
TRBV4-1	15	ASSQDHNRGNYYGYT
TRBV18	12	ASSQTETSTEQY
TRBV2	12	ASSDVSRNQPQH
TRBV5-1	13	ASSSSGIRTDTQY
TRBV5-1	11	ASAWGEDQPQH
TRBV5-1	12	ASSGGPSTDTQY
TRBV30	10	AWSPPGRKLF
TRBV27	11	ASRFYSVDTQY
TRBV5-1	13	ASSLAGYATETQY
TRBV28	11	ASSLQGAYEQY
TRBV7-2	11	ASSFSENTEAF
TRBV5-1	12	ASKREGPWETQY
TRBV29-1	12	SVGFDTGVEKLF
TRBV30	9	AWGRSYGYT
TRBV28	14	ASSTWTGESSYEQY
TRBV5-1	14	ASSSATSGTYNEQF